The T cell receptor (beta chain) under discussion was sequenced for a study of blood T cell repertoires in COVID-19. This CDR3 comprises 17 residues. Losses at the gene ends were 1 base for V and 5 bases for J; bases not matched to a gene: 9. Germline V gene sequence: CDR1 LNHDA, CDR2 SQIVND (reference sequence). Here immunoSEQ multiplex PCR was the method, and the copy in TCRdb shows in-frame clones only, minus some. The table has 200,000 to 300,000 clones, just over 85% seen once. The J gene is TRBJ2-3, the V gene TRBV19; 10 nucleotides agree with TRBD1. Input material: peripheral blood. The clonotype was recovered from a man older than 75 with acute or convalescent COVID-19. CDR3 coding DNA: TGTGCCAGTAGTATAGTACCCCGACAGGGGGCGCGAGATACGCAGTATTTT. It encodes CASSIVPRQGARDTQYF.